This T cell receptor (beta chain) came from a study of identical twins. This clonotype occurred once. TCRdb recomputed calls from the 5' RACE reads with MiXCR, one row per CDR3 protein. The sample lists about 660,000 distinct CDR3 sequences, over 8.5% occurring once. The V and J ends lost 2 bases and 0 bases respectively, with 8 bases between them. Germline loops: CDR1 DFQATT, CDR2 SNEGSKA (reference sequence). CDR3 length: 13 residues. These data also formed part of another study, on yellow fever vaccine responses in identical twins.

This clonotype was sampled from a woman between 18 and 29 years old in good health. Material for sequencing was PBMCs. The chain couples TRBV20-1 to TRBJ2-7; D might be TRBD1 (5 bases). The CDR3 coding sequence is TGCAGTGCTAGATTGACAGCCTCCTACGAGCAGTACTTC. It specifies CSARLTASYEQYF.